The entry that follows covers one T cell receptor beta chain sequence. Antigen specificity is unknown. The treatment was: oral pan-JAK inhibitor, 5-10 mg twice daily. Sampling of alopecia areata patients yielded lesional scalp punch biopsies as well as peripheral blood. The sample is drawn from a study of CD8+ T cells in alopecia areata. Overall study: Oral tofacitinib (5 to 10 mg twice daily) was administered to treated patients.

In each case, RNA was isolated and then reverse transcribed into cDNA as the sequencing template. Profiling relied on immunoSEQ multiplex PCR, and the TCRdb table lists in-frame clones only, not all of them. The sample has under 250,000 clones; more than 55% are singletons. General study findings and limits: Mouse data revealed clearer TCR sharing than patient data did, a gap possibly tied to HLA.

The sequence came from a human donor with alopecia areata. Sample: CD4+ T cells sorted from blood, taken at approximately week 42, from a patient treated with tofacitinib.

The DNA for the CDR3 is TGCAGCGTTGAAAAGGGGCCAAGTGAGCAGTTCTTC. Translation gives CSVEKGPSEQFF. The chain recombines TRBV29-1 with TRBJ2-1; possibly TRBD1 for D (5 bases). V dropped 2 bases and J dropped 9 bases, with 11 bases sitting between them. CDR1 is SQVTM, CDR2 ANQGSEA, per germline. The CDR3 covers 12 residues.